The 21 T cell receptor beta chains presented below share a single source sample, sequenced in a study of T cells in localized non-small cell lung cancer (dated by TCRdb to 2020 to 2021). The library was prepared using the immunoSEQ multiplex PCR assay. TCRdb provides this immuneACCESS table in a form limited to in-frame rearrangements. Some clones are lacking; in checked studies, under half of them reflect an unresolved V gene, and why the rest are absent is not known. The sample table contains about 46,000 clones; only one count was recorded for 65% to 90% of them. The top ten clones comprise over 15% of the sample. The sequencing here drew on peripheral blood mononuclear cells, taken before any cancer treatment. These receptor sequences come from a man aged 40 to 70 with stage III lung adenocarcinoma.

The rearrangement uses TRBV25-1 and TRBJ2-7, with 7 nucleotides matching TRBD1. Germline V CDR1 and CDR2: MGHDK, SYGVNS. This CDR3 has 16 amino acids. The trim removed 3 bases at V and 3 bases at J, leaving 11 bases unmatched. In DNA, the CDR3 is TGTGCCAGCAGTGACGGACAGGCCGTTAACGTCTACGAGCAGTACTTC. It is translated as CASSDGQAVNVYEQYF.

This sequence joins TRBV5-6 and TRBJ2-3; 8 bases fit TRBD2. With 0 bases clipped from V and 1 base from J, the junction kept 1 base outside the gene matches. Germline assignment: CDR1 SGHDT and CDR2 YYEEEE. CDR3 length equals 15 residues. CDR3 sequence reads: CASSLELAGTDTQYF. In DNA, the CDR3 is TGTGCCAGCAGCTTGGAACTAGCGGGCACAGATACGCAGTATTTT.

This clone occurred once. The chain has TRBV28 and TRBJ2-2; a possible D gene is TRBD2 (6 bases). From germline, CDR1 is MDHEN and CDR2 SYDVKM. Trimming removed 6 bases at V and 4 bases at J, with 15 bases between. The CDR3 loop spans 15 amino acids. The CDR3 DNA is TGTGCCAGCAGGACGCGGGACCGCGCCACCGGGGAGCTGTTTTTT. This gives the protein CASRTRDRATGELFF.

This sequence joins TRBV27 and TRBJ1-2; D is ambiguous. Trimming shortened V by 3 bases and J by 3 bases, and 8 bases separated the two germline ends. Germline V gene sequence: CDR1 MNHEY, CDR2 SMNVEV (reference sequence). The CDR3 extends over 13 amino acids. The CDR3, as DNA: TGTGCCAGCAGTTTGGGGTATTACTATGGCTACACCTTC. Protein product: CASSLGYYYGYTF.

This chain connects TRBV4-1 to TRBJ2-3; maybe TRBD1 (6 bases). CDR1 and CDR2 (germline): MGHRA, YSYEKL. V shed 2 bases and J shed 1 base, with 19 bases lying between them. The CDR3 runs 18 residues. The CDR3 DNA reads as TGCGCCAGCAGCCAAACAGCGACACAGGGTGGGGGCACAGATACGCAGTATTTT. It codes for CASSQTATQGGGTDTQYF.

This chain links TRBV30 with TRBJ2-3, with D possibly being TRBD2 (7 bases). The CDR3 runs to 15 residues. CDR1 and CDR2 (germline): GTSNPN, SVGIG (reference sequence). Trimming removed 0 bases from V and 11 bases from J, with 21 bases in between. The CDR3: CAWSVSGGGAWGQYF. The CDR3 DNA sequence: TGTGCCTGGAGTGTATCGGGGGGCGGCGCGTGGGGGCAGTATTTT.

The chain couples TRBV11-1 to TRBJ1-3; no reliable D call. The CDR3 is 15 amino acids. V shed 5 bases and J shed 2 bases, with 13 bases lying between them. Germline assignment: CDR1 SGHAT and CDR2 FQDESV (reference sequence). The CDR3 protein is CASSVGRVTGNTIYF. The CDR3 coding sequence is TGTGCCAGCAGCGTCGGACGGGTCACTGGAAACACCATATATTTT.

V is TRBV5-4 and J is TRBJ2-6; no definite D call. Trimming cost V 7 bases and J 0 bases, with 11 bases left between them. The length of the CDR3 is 15 residues. Germline assignment: CDR1 SGHNT and CDR2 YYREEE (reference sequence). This chain's CDR3 is CASAGRDSGANVLTF. The DNA of the CDR3 is TGTGCCAGCGCTGGAAGGGACTCTGGGGCCAACGTCCTGACTTTC.

This chain links TRBV19 with TRBJ2-3; the match to TRBD2 covers 7 bases. The CDR3 has 14 amino acids. Unmatched junction bases numbered 5, after V lost 4 bases and J lost 4 bases. Germline loops: CDR1 LNHDA, CDR2 SQIVND (reference sequence). CDR3 sequence (DNA): TGTGCCAGTAGTAATGGGAGGGTACCAGATACGCAGTATTTT. Protein product: CASSNGRVPDTQYF. The complete variable domain, with remaining parts taken from reference TRBV19 and TRBJ2-3, reads DGGITQSPKYLFRKEGQNVTLSCEQNLNHDAMYWYRQDPGQGLRLIYYSQIVNDFQKGDIAEGYSVSREKKESFPLTVTSAQKNPTAFYLCASSNGRVPDTQYFGPGTRLTVL.

The genes are TRBV5-3 and TRBJ1-6, with TRBD1 as a possible D gene (6 bases). TRBV5-3 is an open reading frame whose function is uncertain. The CDR3 spans 16 residues. Trimming cost V 5 bases and J 9 bases, with 21 bases left between them. The CDR3 DNA reads as TGTGCCAGAAGGAGATGGGGGCACCCGGGGGGTTCACCCCTCCACTTT. Its translation: CARRRWGHPGGSPLHF.

The gene calls are TRBV25-1 and TRBJ1-2; the D is unclear. With 7 bases removed from V and 8 bases from J, the gap between germline ends came to 14 bases. The CDR3 contains 12 residues. Per germline, CDR1 MGHDK and CDR2 SYGVNS. This CDR3 reads CASKGPLGGYTF. The CDR3 nucleotides are TGTGCCAGCAAAGGGCCCCTGGGGGGCTACACCTTC.

CDR3 amino acids: CAWSEGHLVSYEQYF. The CDR3 DNA is TGTGCCTGGAGCGAGGGACACTTGGTCTCCTACGAGCAGTACTTC. The V gene is TRBV30, the J gene TRBJ2-7; the D gene is possibly TRBD1 (6 bases). Germline-derived CDR1 and CDR2 are GTSNPN and SVGIG (reference sequence). Trimming removed 3 bases at V and 0 bases at J, with 15 bases between. This CDR3 is 15 amino acids long. Using reference TRBV30 and TRBJ2-7 for the parts outside the CDR3, the full variable domain is SQTIHQWPATLVQPVGSPLSLECTVEGTSNPNLYWYRQAAGRGLQLLFYSVGIGQISSEVPQNLSASRPQDRQFILSSKKLLLSDSGFYLCAWSEGHLVSYEQYFGPGTRLTVT.

The chain carries TRBV6-1 and TRBJ2-7; D not certain. Looked up from germline, CDR1 is MNHNS and CDR2 is SASEGT. Trimming pared 3 bases from V and 2 bases from J, leaving 5 bases between. The CDR3 has 12 residues. The CDR3 is CASSDTTYEQYF. In DNA, the CDR3 is TGTGCCAGCAGTGATACTACCTACGAGCAGTACTTC.

The rearrangement joins TRBV16 to TRBJ2-7; no definite D call. The germline V gene has CDR1 KGHSY and CDR2 FQNENV. V lost 2 bases and J 4 bases, leaving 6 bases between the germline ends. The CDR3 loop spans 12 amino acids. The DNA of the CDR3 is TGTGCCAGCAGCCAAGCTGCTTACGAGCAGTACTTC. Residues: CASSQAAYEQYF.

The chain combines TRBV29-1 with TRBJ2-1, with 9 positions matching TRBD2. CDR3 size: 12 residues. CDR1 and CDR2 from the germline V gene are SQVTM and ANQGSEA. Unmatched junction bases numbered 7, after V lost 5 bases and J lost 11 bases. CDR3 in amino acids: CSVPQRGAQQFF. The DNA of the CDR3 is TGCAGCGTTCCGCAGCGGGGGGCTCAGCAGTTCTTC.

The chain employs TRBV6-5 and TRBJ2-7, with D possibly being TRBD2 (5 bases). V lost 11 bases and J 0 bases, leaving 17 bases between the germline ends. The CDR3 loop spans 14 amino acids. Germline CDR1 MNHEY, CDR2 SVGAGI. CDR3 in amino acids: CAGTRTGGSYEQYF. CDR3 DNA sequence: TGTGCCGGCACCAGGACCGGAGGCTCCTACGAGCAGTACTTC.

The V call is TRBV5-1, the J call TRBJ2-2; 14 nucleotides align to TRBD2. J gave up 7 bases and V 4 bases, and 6 bases lay outside the gene matches. Germline CDR1 and CDR2: SGHRS and YFSETQ. This CDR3 comprises 16 residues. The CDR3 loop reads CASSLTSGGAFGELFF. The CDR3 DNA follows: TGCGCCAGCAGCCTGACTAGCGGGGGGGCCTTCGGGGAGCTGTTTTTT.

V usage is TRBV19 and J usage is TRBJ1-1; D is ambiguous. Germline CDR1 reads LNHDA; CDR2 reads SQIVND (reference sequence). CDR3 length equals 13 residues. V was cut by 7 bases and J by 0 bases, with 9 bases left in between. In nucleotides, the CDR3 is TGTGCCAGTACCATAACAGTGAACACTGAAGCTTTCTTT. This encodes CASTITVNTEAFF.

A few counts support this clone. V and J are TRBV2 and TRBJ1-1, with 7 bases that match TRBD1. Germline CDR1 reads SNHLY; CDR2 reads FYNNEI. With 6 bases clipped from V and 0 bases from J, the junction kept 4 bases outside the gene matches. CDR3 length equals 14 residues. DNA of the CDR3: TGTGCCAGCAGGTCGGGACAGATGAACACTGAAGCTTTCTTT. Residues: CASRSGQMNTEAFF. Looking up the rest from reference TRBV2 and TRBJ1-1 gives the full variable domain: EPEVTQTPSHQVTQMGQEVILRCVPISNHLYFYWYRQILGQKVEFLVSFYNNEISEKSEIFDDQFSVERPDGSNFTLKIRSTKLEDSAMYFCASRSGQMNTEAFFGQGTRLTVV.

The gene calls are TRBV5-1 and TRBJ2-7; the match to TRBD1 covers 8 bases. The CDR3 length is 15 residues. V gave up 4 bases and J gave up 2 bases; unmatched junction bases: 8. Germline CDR1 is SGHRS and CDR2 is YFSETQ. CDR3 residues: CASSPRDRWTYEQYF. The CDR3 DNA follows: TGCGCCAGCAGCCCCCGGGACAGGTGGACCTACGAGCAGTACTTC.

The V call is TRBV9, the J call TRBJ1-2, with D maybe TRBD1 (5 bases). Germline V gene sequence: CDR1 SGDLS, CDR2 YYNGEE. There are 15 residues in the CDR3. The V and J ends lost 1 base and 5 bases respectively, with 15 bases between them. This CDR3 reads CASSVLSPGPYGYTF. In DNA, the CDR3 is TGTGCCAGCAGCGTACTAAGTCCAGGGCCGTATGGCTACACCTTC.